This T cell receptor beta chain came from a study of blood T cell repertoires in COVID-19. TCRdb's copy holds only in-frame clones and misses some; the assay was immunoSEQ multiplex PCR. Here the sample spans about 230,000 clones, over 80% being singletons. The V and J ends lost 6 bases and 4 bases respectively, with 20 bases between them. The CDR3 totals 16 residues. Per the germline V gene, CDR1 is LNHDA and CDR2 is SQIVND (reference sequence). The specimen was peripheral blood. The sequence came from a man aged 40-50 years with acute or convalescent COVID-19. This chain uses TRBV19 with TRBJ2-3, with D tentatively TRBD1 (6 bases). The CDR3 is CASSGLSGEIADTQYF. The CDR3 region has the DNA TGTGCCAGTAGCGGGCTATCAGGGGAAATAGCAGATACGCAGTATTTT. Full variable domain (remainder filled in from reference TRBV19 and TRBJ2-3): DGGITQSPKYLFRKEGQNVTLSCEQNLNHDAMYWYRQDPGQGLRLIYYSQIVNDFQKGDIAEGYSVSREKKESFPLTVTSAQKNPTAFYLCASSGLSGEIADTQYFGPGTRLTVL.